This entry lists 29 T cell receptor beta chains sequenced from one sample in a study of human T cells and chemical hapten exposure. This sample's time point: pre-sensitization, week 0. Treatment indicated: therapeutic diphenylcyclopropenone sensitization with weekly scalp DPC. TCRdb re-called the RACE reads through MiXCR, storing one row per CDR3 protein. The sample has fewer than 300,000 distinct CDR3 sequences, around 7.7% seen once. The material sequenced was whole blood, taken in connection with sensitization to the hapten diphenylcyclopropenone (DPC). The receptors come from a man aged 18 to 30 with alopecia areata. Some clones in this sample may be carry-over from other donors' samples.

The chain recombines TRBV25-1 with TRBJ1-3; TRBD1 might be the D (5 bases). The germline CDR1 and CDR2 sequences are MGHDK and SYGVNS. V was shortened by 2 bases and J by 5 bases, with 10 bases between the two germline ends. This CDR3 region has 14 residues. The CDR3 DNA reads TGTGCCAGCAGTGAACAGGGAAACAGAAACACCATATATTTT. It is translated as CASSEQGNRNTIYF.

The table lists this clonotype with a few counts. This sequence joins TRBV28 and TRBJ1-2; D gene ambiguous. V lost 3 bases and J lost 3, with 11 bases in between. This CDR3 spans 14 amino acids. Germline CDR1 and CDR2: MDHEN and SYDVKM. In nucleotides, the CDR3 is TGTGCCAGCAGTTTTCCCTCGCGGTACTATGGCTACACCTTC. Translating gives CASSFPSRYYGYTF.

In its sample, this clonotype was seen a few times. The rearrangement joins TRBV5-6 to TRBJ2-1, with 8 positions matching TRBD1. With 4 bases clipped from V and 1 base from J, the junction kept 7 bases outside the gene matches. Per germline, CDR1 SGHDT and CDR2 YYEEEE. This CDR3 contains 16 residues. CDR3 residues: CASSPDQGASYNEQFF. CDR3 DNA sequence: TGTGCCAGCAGCCCGGATCAGGGGGCATCCTACAATGAGCAGTTCTTC.

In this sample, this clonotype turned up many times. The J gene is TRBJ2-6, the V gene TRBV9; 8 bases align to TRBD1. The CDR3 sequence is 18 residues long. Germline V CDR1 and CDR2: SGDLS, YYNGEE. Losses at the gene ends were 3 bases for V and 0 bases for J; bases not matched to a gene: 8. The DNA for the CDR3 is TGTGCCAGCAGCGCGGACAGGGCGTACTACTCTGGGGCCAACGTCCTGACTTTC. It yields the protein CASSADRAYYSGANVLTF.

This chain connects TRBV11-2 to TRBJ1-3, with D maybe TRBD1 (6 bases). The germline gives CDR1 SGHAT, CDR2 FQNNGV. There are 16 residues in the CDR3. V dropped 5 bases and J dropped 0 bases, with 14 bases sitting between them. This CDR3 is CASSRLDRLSGNTIYF. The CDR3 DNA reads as TGTGCCAGCAGCCGATTGGACAGACTCTCTGGAAACACCATATATTTT.

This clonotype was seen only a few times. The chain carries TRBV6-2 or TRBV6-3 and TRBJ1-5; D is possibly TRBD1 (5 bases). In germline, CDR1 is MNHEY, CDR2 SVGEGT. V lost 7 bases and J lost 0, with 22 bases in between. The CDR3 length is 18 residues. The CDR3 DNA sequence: TGTGCCAGCACCTCGACCAGCTGGACAACTTATAGCAATCAGCCCCAGCATTTT. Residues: CASTSTSWTTYSNQPQHF.

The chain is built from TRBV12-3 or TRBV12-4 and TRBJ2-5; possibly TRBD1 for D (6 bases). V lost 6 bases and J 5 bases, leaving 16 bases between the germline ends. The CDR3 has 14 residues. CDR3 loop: CASSHTRGSETQYF. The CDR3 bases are TGTGCCAGCAGCCACACCAGGGGTTCGGAGACCCAGTACTTC.

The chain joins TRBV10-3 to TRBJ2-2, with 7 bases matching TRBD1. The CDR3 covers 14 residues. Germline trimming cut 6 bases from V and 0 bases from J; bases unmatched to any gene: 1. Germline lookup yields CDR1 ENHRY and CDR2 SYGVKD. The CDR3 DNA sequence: TGTGCCATCAGGGGACAGCCGAACACCGGGGAGCTGTTTTTT. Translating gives CAIRGQPNTGELFF.

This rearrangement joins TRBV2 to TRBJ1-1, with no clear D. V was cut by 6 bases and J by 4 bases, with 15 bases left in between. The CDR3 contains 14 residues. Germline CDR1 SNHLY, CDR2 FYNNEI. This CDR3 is CASRFQDRGTEAFF. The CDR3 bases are TGTGCCAGCAGATTTCAGGATCGCGGCACTGAAGCTTTCTTT.

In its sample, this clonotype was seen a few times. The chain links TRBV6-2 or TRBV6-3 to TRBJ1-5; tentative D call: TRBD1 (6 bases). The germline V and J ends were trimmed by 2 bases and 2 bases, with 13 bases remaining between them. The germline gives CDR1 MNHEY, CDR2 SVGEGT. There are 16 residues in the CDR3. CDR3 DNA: TGTGCCAGCAGTTACCCCCGGACAGATCGCAATCAGCCCCAGCATTTT. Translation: CASSYPRTDRNQPQHF.

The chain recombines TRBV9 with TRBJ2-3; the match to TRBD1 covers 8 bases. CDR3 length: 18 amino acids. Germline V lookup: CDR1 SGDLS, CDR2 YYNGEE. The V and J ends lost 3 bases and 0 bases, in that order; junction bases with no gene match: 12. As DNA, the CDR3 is TGTGCCAGCAGCGAAGACAGGGGTCCAATTCGTAGCACAGATACGCAGTATTTT. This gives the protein CASSEDRGPIRSTDTQYF.

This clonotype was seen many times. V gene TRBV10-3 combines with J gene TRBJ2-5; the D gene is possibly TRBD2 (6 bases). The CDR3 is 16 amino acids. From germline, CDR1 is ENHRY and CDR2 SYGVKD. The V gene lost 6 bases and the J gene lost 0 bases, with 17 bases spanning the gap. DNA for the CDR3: TGTGCCATCAGATCCGATCGGGGGTCGGACCAAGAGACCCAGTACTTC. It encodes CAIRSDRGSDQETQYF.

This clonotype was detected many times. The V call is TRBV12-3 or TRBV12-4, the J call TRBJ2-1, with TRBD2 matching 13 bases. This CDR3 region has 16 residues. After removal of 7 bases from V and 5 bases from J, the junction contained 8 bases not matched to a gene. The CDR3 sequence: CASKLAGGPSHNEQFF. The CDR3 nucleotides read TGTGCCAGCAAACTAGCGGGGGGGCCAAGTCACAATGAGCAGTTCTTC.

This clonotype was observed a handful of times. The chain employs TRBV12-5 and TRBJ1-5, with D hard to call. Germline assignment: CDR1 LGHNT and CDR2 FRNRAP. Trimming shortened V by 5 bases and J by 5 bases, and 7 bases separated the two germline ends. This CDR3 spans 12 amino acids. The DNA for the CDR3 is TGTGCTAGTGGTGCTACCTATCAGCCCCAGCATTTT. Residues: CASGATYQPQHF.

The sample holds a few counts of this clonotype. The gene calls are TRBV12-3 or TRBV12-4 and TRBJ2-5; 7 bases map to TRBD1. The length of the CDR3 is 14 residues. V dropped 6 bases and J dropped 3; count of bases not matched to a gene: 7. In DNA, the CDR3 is TGTGCCAGCAGATCCGGGACAGCTAAAGAGACCCAGTACTTC. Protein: CASRSGTAKETQYF.

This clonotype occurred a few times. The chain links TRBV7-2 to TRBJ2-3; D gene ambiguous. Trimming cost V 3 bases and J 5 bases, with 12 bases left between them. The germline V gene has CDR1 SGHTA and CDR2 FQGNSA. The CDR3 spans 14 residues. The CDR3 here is CASSFQSDGDTQYF. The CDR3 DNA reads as TGTGCCAGCAGCTTCCAATCTGATGGAGATACGCAGTATTTT.

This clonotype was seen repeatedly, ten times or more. CDR3 bases: TGTGCCAGCAGCTTGGCGGGTACCGTGTCCTACGAGCAGTACTTC. Its protein product is CASSLAGTVSYEQYF. V usage is TRBV7-8 and J usage is TRBJ2-7; D is possibly TRBD2 (5 bases). Trimming removed 3 bases from V and 1 base from J, with 13 bases in between. This CDR3 is 15 amino acids long. CDR1 SGHVS and CDR2 FQNEAQ come from the germline V gene.

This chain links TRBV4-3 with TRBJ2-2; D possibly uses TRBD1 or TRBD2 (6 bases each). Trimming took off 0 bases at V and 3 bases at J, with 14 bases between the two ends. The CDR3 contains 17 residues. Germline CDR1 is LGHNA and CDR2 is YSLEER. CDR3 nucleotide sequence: TGCGCCAGCAGCCAAGATTTACGGGGGCTAGACACCGGGGAGCTGTTTTTT. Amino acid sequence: CASSQDLRGLDTGELFF.

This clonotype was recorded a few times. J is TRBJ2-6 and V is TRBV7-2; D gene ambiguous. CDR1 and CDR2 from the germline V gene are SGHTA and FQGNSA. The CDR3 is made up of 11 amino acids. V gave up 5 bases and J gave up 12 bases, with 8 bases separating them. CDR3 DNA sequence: TGTGCCAGCAGCCCCCCGAGCGTCCTGACTTTC. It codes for CASSPPSVLTF.

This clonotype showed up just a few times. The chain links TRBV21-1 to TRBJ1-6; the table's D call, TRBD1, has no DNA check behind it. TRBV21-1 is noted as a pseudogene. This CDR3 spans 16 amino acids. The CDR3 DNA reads TGTGCCAGCAGCACCTTTTGGGACAGGGAAGTGTCACCCCTCCACTTT. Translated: CASSTFWDREVSPLHF.

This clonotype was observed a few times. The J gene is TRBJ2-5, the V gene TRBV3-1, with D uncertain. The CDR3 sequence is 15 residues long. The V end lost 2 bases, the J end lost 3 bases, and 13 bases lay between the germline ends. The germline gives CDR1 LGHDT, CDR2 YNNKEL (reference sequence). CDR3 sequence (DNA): TGTGCCAGCAGCCAATGGAGTAACCGCGAAGAGACCCAGTACTTC. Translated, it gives CASSQWSNREETQYF.

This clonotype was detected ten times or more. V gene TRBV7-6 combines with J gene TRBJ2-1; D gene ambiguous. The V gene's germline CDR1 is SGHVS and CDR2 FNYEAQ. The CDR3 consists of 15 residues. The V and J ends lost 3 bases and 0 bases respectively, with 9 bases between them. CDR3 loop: CASSFRGSSYNEQFF. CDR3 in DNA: TGTGCCAGCAGCTTTCGAGGAAGCTCCTACAATGAGCAGTTCTTC.

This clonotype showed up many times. The CDR3 DNA is TGTGCCAGTAAGGACAGGACAGACCCCTCTGGGGCCAACGTCCTGACTTTC. This translates into CASKDRTDPSGANVLTF. The chain is built from TRBV28 and TRBJ2-6, with TRBD1 matching over 7 bases. CDR3 size: 17 residues. CDR1 is MDHEN and CDR2 is SYDVKM in the germline V gene. The V segment lost 9 bases and the J segment 0 bases; nucleotides outside the gene matches: 11.

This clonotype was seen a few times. CDR3 amino acids: CSAERNYGYTF. DNA of the CDR3: TGCAGTGCTGAGAGGAACTATGGCTACACCTTC. The chain links TRBV20-1 to TRBJ1-2; D is unclear. Trimming cost V 5 bases and J 2 bases, with 6 bases left between them. This CDR3 is built from 11 residues. Germline V CDR1 and CDR2: DFQATT, SNEGSKA (reference sequence).

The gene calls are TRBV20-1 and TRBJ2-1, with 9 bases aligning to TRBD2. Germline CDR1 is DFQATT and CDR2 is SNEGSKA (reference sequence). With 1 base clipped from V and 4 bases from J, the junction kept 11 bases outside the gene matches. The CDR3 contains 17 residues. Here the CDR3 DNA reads TGCAGTGCTAGAGTTAAGGCTAGCGGGGATAATTACAATGAGCAGTTCTTC. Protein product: CSARVKASGDNYNEQFF.

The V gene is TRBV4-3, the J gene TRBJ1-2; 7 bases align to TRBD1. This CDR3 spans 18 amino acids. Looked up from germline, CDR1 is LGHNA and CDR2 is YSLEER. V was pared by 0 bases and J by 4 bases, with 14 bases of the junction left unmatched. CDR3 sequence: CASSQDLGRQGASYGYTF. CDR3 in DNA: TGCGCCAGCAGCCAAGATTTAGGGAGACAGGGAGCCTCCTATGGCTACACCTTC.

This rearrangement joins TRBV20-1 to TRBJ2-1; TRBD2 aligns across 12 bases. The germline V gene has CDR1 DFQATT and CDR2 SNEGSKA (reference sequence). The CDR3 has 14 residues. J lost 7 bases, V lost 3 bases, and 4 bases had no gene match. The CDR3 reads CSARTSGGGNEQFF. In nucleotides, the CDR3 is TGCAGTGCTAGGACTAGCGGGGGAGGGAATGAGCAGTTCTTC.

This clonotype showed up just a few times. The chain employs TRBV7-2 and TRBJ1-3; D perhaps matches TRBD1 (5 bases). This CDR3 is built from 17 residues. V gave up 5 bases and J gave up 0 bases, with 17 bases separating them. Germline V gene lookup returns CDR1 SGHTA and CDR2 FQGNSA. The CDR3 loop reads CASSRVGAADSGNTIYF. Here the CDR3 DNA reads TGTGCCAGCAGCCGAGTCGGGGCGGCCGACTCTGGAAACACCATATATTTT.

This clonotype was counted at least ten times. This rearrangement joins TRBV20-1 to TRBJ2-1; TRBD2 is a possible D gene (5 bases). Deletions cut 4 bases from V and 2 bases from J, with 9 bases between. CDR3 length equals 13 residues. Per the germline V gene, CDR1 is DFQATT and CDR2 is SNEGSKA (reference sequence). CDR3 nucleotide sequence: TGCAGTGCTATCGGGGTCGCCTACAATGAGCAGTTCTTC. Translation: CSAIGVAYNEQFF.